This T cell receptor beta chain was obtained from a study of blood T cell repertoires in COVID-19. Study-level information: From T cells, B-cell-depleted T cells, or PBMCs came the material, which was cDNA or gDNA.

The trim removed 6 bases at V and 0 bases at J, leaving 7 bases unmatched. Germline V lookup: CDR1 ENHRY, CDR2 SYGVKD. This CDR3 spans 16 amino acids. In the original workflow: The authors estimated nucleated cell counts from reference gene primer amplification. Some clones are missing from TCRdb's copy, which holds only in-frame ones; the method was immunoSEQ multiplex PCR. V, J and clone size were drawn from that table, and D and trimming were deduced from the DNA. The repertoire consists of about 240,000 clones, with approximately 83% occurring once and the leading ten covering approximately 10%. The sequence was obtained from a woman aged 80 or older with acute or convalescent COVID-19. The sequenced sample was peripheral blood. The V call is TRBV10-3, the J call TRBJ2-7; 11 nucleotides agree with TRBD1. CDR3 nucleotide sequence: TGTGCCATCAGACCGGGACAGGGGGGGGTCTCCTACGAGCAGTACTTC. Translating it yields CAIRPGQGGVSYEQYF.